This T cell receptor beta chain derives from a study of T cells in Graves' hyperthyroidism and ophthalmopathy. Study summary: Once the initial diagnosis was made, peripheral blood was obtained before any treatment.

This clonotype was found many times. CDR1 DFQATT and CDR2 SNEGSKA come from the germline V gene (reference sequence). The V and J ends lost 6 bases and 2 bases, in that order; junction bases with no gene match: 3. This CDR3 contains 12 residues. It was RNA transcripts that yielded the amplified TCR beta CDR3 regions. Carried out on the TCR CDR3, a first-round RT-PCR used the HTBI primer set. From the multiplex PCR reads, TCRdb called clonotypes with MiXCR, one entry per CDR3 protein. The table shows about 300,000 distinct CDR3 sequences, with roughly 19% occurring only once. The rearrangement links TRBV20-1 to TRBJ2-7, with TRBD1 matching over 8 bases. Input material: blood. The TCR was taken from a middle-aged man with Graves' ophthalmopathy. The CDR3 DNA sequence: TGCAGTGCCCTGGGACAGGCCTACGAGCAGTACTTC. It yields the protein CSALGQAYEQYF.